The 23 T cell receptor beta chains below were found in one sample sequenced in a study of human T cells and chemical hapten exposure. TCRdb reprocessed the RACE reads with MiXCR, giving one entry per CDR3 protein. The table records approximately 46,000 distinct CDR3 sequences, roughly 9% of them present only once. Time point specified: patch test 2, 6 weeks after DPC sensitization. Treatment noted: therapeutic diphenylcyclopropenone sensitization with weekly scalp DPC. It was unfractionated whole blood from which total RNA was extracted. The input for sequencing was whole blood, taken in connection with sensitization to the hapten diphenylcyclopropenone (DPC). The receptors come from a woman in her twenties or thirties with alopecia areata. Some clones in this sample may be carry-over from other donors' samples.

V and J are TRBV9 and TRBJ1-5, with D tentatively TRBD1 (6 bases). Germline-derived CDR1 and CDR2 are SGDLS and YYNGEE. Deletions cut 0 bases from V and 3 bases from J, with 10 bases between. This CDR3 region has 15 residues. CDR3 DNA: TGTGCCAGCAGCGTAGGGGGGGCCCCCAATCAGCCCCAGCATTTT. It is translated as CASSVGGAPNQPQHF. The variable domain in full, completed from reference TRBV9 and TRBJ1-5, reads DSGVTQTPKHLITATGQRVTLRCSPRSGDLSVYWYQQSLDQGLQFLIQYYNGEERAKGNILERFSAQQFPDLHSELNLSSLELGDSALYFCASSVGGAPNQPQHFGDGTRLSIL.

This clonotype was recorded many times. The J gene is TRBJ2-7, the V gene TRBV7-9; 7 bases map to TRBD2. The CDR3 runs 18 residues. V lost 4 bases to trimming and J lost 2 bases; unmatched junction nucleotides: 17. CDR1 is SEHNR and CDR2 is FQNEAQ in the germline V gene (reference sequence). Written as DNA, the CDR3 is TGTGCCAGCAGCTCCTCTACGAAAGGTCCGGGGAGGGCCTACGAGCAGTACTTC. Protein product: CASSSSTKGPGRAYEQYF.

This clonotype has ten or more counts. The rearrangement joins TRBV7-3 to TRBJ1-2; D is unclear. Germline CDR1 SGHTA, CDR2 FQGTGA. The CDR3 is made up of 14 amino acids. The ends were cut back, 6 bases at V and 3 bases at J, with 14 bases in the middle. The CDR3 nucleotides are TGTGCCAGCAGTCTATACGGGGTTGACTATGGCTACACCTTC. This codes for CASSLYGVDYGYTF.

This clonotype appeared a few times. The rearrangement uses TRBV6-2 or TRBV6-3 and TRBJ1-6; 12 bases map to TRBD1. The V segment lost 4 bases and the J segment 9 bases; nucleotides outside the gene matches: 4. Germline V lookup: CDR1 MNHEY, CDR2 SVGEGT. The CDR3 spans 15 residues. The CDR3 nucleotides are TGTGCCAGCAGTTCGGGGACAGGGGGCTCTTCACCCCTCCACTTT. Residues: CASSSGTGGSSPLHF.

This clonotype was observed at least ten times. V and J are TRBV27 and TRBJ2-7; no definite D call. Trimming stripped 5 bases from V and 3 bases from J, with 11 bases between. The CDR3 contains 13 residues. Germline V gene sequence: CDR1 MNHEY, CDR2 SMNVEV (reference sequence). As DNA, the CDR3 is TGTGCCAGCAGTCGCAGGCCCGGCTACGAGCAGTACTTC. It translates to CASSRRPGYEQYF.

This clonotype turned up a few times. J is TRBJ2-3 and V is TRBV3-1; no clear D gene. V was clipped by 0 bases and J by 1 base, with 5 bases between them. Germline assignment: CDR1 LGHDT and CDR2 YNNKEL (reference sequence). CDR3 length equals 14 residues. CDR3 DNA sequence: TGTGCCAGCAGCCAAGATGGGGGCACAGATACGCAGTATTTT. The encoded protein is CASSQDGGTDTQYF.

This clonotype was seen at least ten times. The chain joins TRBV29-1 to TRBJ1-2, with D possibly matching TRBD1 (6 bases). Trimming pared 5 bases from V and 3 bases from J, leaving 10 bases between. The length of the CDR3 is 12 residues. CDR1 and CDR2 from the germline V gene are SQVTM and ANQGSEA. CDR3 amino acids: CSVPGDDYGYTF. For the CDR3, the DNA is TGCAGCGTTCCAGGGGACGACTATGGCTACACCTTC.

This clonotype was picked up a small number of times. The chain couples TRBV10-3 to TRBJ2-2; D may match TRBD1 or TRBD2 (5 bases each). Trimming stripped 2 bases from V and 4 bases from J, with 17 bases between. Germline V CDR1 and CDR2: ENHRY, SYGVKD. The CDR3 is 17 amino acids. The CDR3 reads CAISEVGQGVGTGELFF. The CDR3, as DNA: TGTGCCATCAGTGAGGTTGGGCAGGGAGTCGGCACCGGGGAGCTGTTTTTT.

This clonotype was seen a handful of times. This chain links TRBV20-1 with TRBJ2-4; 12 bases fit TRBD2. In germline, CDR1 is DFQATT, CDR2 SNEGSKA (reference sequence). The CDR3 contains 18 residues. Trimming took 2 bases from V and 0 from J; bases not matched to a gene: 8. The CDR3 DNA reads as TGCAGTGCTAGACGTCCTAGCGGGGGGGCCCTAGCCAAAAACATTCAGTACTTC. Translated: CSARRPSGGALAKNIQYF.

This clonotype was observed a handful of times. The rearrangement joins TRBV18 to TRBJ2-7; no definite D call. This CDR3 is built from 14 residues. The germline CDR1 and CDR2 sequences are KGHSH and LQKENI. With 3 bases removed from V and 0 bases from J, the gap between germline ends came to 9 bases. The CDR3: CASSPATNSYEQYF. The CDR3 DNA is TGTGCCAGCTCACCTGCCACTAACTCCTACGAGCAGTACTTC.

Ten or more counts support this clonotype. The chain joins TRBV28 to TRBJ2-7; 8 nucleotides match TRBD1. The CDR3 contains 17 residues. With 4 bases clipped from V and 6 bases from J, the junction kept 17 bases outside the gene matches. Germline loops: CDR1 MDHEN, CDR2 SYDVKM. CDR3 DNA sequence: TGTGCCAGCAGTTACACCCCCGGGACAGGTGGATCTCTCGAGCAGTACTTC. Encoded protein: CASSYTPGTGGSLEQYF.

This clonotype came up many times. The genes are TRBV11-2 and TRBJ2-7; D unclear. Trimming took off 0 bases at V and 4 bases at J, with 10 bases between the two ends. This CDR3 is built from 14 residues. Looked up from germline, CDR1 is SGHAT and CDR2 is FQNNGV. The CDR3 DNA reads TGTGCCAGCAGCTTAGATCCCCAGGTTTACGAGCAGTACTTC. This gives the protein CASSLDPQVYEQYF.

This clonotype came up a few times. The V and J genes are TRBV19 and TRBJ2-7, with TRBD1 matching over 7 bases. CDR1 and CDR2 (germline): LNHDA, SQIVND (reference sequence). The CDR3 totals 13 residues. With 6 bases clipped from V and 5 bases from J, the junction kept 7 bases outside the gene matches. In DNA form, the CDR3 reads TGTGCCAGTAGAGGCCAGGGGGAAAACGAGCAGTACTTC. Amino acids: CASRGQGENEQYF.

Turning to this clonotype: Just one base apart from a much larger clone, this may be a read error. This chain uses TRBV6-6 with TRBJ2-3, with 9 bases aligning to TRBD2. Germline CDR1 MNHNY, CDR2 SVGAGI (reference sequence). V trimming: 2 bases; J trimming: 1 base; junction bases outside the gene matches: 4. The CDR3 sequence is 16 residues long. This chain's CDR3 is CASSYNASGGTDTQYF. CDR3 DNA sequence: TGTGCCAGCAGTTACAATGCTAGCGGGGGCACAGATACGCAGTATTTT.

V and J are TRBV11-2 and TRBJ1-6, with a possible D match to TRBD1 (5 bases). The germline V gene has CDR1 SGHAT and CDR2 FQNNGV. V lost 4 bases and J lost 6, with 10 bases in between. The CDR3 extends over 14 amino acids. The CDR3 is CASSSGLGNSPLHF. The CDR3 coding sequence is TGTGCCAGCAGCTCGGGACTTGGTAATTCACCCCTCCACTTT.

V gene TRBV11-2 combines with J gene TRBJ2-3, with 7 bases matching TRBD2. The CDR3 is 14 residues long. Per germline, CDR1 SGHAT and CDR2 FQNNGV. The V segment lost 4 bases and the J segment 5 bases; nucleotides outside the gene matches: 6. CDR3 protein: CASSYSGAGDTQYF. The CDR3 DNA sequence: TGTGCCAGCAGCTACAGCGGGGCGGGAGATACGCAGTATTTT.

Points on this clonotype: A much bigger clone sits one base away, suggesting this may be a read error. The CDR3 DNA is TGTGCCAGCAGTTTATGGGGCCCCGCAGAGACCCAGTACTTC. Its translation is CASSLWGPAETQYF. This chain joins TRBV28 and TRBJ2-5, with no clear D. The germline V and J ends were trimmed by 0 bases and 4 bases, with 9 bases remaining between them. Germline lookup yields CDR1 MDHEN and CDR2 SYDVKM. The CDR3 runs to 14 residues.

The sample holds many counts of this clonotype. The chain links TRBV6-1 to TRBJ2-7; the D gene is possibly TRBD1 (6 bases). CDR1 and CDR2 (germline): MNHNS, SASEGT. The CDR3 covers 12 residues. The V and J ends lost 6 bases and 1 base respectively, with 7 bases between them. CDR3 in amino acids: CASRDSSYEQYF. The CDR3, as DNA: TGTGCCAGCAGGGACAGTTCCTACGAGCAGTACTTC.

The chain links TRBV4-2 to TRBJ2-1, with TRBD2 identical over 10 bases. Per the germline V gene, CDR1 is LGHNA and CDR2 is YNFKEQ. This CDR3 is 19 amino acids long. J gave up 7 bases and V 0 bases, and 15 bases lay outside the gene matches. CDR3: CASSQEHRRASGGVNEQFF. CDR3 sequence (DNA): TGTGCCAGCAGCCAAGAACACCGGCGGGCTAGCGGGGGAGTAAATGAGCAGTTCTTC.

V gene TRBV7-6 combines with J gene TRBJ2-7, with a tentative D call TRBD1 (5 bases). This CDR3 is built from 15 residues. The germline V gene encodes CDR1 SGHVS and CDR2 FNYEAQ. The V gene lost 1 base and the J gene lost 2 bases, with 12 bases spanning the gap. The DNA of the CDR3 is TGTGCCAGCAGCTTAGACCCAGGGTCCCCCTACGAGCAGTACTTC. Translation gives CASSLDPGSPYEQYF.

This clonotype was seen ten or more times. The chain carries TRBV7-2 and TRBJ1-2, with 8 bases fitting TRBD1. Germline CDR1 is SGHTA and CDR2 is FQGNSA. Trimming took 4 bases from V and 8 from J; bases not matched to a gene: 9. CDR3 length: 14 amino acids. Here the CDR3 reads CASSSTGQGRGYTF. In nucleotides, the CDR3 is TGTGCCAGCAGCTCGACCGGACAGGGTCGAGGCTACACCTTC.

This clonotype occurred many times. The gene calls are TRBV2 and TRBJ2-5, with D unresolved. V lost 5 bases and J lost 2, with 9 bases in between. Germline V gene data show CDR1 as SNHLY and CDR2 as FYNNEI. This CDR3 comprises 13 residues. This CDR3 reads CASSRGLQETQYF. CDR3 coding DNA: TGTGCCAGCAGTCGAGGTCTACAAGAGACCCAGTACTTC.

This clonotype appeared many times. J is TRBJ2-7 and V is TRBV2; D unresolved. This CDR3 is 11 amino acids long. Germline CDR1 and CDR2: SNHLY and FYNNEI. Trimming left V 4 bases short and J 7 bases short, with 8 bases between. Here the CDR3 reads CASSGLEEQYF. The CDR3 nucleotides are TGTGCCAGCAGTGGCCTCGAAGAGCAGTACTTC. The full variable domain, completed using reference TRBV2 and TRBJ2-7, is EPEVTQTPSHQVTQMGQEVILRCVPISNHLYFYWYRQILGQKVEFLVSFYNNEISEKSEIFDDQFSVERPDGSNFTLKIRSTKLEDSAMYFCASSGLEEQYFGPGTRLTVT.